The next 26 T cell receptor beta chains were all read from a single sample in a study of Ad26.COV2.S vaccination and SARS-CoV-2 variants. Stated treatment: roughly 19 received Ad26.COV2.S at low or high dose, single or two shots; 5 received placebo; per-sample allocation not given. Specimen acquisition occurred on day 63 following the initial vaccine or placebo injection. TCRdb's table, derived via immunoSEQ multiplex PCR, lists solely in-frame clones and lacks some. The sample has over 400,000 clones, roughly nine tenths seen once. This material consisted of peripheral blood, taken in a trial of Ad26.COV2.S vaccine versus placebo. The receptor set was obtained from a person between 18 and 65 years old who received the Ad26.COV2.S COVID-19 vaccine or a placebo.

This chain joins TRBV28 and TRBJ1-2; 7 bases fit TRBD1. Germline V gene data show CDR1 as MDHEN and CDR2 as SYDVKM. This CDR3 contains 15 residues. The V gene end was trimmed by 8 bases and the J gene end by 5 bases; junction bases not matched to a gene: 14. This chain's CDR3 is CASHPHRGMLYGYTF. The DNA for the CDR3 is TGTGCCAGCCACCCCCACAGGGGCATGCTATATGGCTACACCTTC.

The V call is TRBV7-9, the J call TRBJ1-1; maybe TRBD1 (5 bases). This CDR3 comprises 16 residues. Germline V gives CDR1 SEHNR, CDR2 FQNEAQ (reference sequence). Deletions cut 5 bases from V and 0 bases from J, with 16 bases between. The CDR3 DNA follows: TGTGCCAGCAGCCCAAGGCGGGGGATTATGAACACTGAAGCTTTCTTT. It translates to CASSPRRGIMNTEAFF.

The chain employs TRBV14 and TRBJ2-1; 12 bases are a match to TRBD2. Germline V gives CDR1 SGHDN, CDR2 FVKESK. Trimming removed 1 base from V and 6 bases from J; junction bases left unmatched: 7. The CDR3 consists of 17 residues. CDR3 protein: CASSQVKTSGSLNEQFF. DNA of the CDR3: TGTGCCAGCAGCCAAGTAAAGACTAGCGGGAGCCTCAATGAGCAGTTCTTC. Together with reference TRBV14 and TRBJ2-1, the CDR3 gives the full variable domain: EAGVTQFPSHSVIEKGQTVTLRCDPISGHDNLYWYRRVMGKEIKFLLHFVKESKQDESGMPNNRFLAERTGGTYSTLKVQPAELEDSGVYFCASSQVKTSGSLNEQFFGPGTRLTVL.

The rearrangement joins TRBV29-1 to TRBJ1-1; D is undetermined. Deletions cut 6 bases from V and 4 bases from J, with 12 bases between. The CDR3 is 12 amino acids. In germline, CDR1 is SQVTM, CDR2 ANQGSEA. The CDR3 sequence: CSVLHEGTEAFF. In nucleotides, the CDR3 is TGCAGCGTCCTCCACGAGGGCACTGAAGCTTTCTTT.

This clone has a handful of counts. This chain uses TRBV4-1 with TRBJ1-5, with D possibly matching TRBD1 (6 bases). Trimming left V 5 bases short and J 7 bases short, with 15 bases between. Per germline, CDR1 MGHRA and CDR2 YSYEKL. The CDR3 contains 14 residues. In DNA form, the CDR3 reads TGCGCCAGCAGCGAACAGGGTCGAAGCCAGCCCCAGCATTTT. Translation gives CASSEQGRSQPQHF.

This clone turned up a few times. The chain joins TRBV7-2 to TRBJ1-1, with D uncertain. Trimming pared 3 bases from V and 5 bases from J, leaving 7 bases between. Per germline, CDR1 SGHTA and CDR2 FQGNSA. This CDR3 comprises 12 residues. The CDR3: CASSFLGTEAFF. In nucleotides, the CDR3 is TGTGCCAGCAGCTTTTTGGGAACTGAAGCTTTCTTT.

The CDR3 here is CASSSFLGRSYNEQFF. CDR3 bases: TGTGCCAGCAGCTCGTTCCTCGGACGCTCCTACAATGAGCAGTTCTTC. V is TRBV7-9 and J is TRBJ2-1; D gene unclear. This CDR3 is built from 16 residues. CDR1 is SEHNR, CDR2 FQNEAQ, per germline (reference sequence). Trimming pared 4 bases from V and 0 bases from J, leaving 13 bases between.

This clone was seen a single time. The V and J genes are TRBV29-1 and TRBJ2-2; possible D gene TRBD1, 5 bases. Germline lookup yields CDR1 SQVTM and CDR2 ANQGSEA. The V end lost 5 bases, the J end lost 1 base, and 8 bases lay between the germline ends. The CDR3 spans 13 residues. CDR3 sequence: CSVYGQNTGELFF. The CDR3 coding sequence is TGCAGCGTTTATGGACAGAACACCGGGGAGCTGTTTTTT.

As regards this clone: Other DNA variants within this sample encode the same CDR3. The chain employs TRBV20-1 and TRBJ1-1; D is uncertain. The CDR3 runs to 11 residues. Trimming took off 3 bases at V and 1 base at J, with 3 bases between the two ends. The V gene's germline CDR1 is DFQATT and CDR2 SNEGSKA (reference sequence). The DNA for the CDR3 is TGCAGTGCTAGTCAGAACACTGAAGCTTTCTTT. It yields the protein CSASQNTEAFF.

This clone was detected only once. The chain is built from TRBV18 and TRBJ1-1, with D possibly matching TRBD1 (5 bases). Germline V gene lookup returns CDR1 KGHSH and CDR2 LQKENI. The length of the CDR3 is 14 residues. Trimming cost V 8 bases and J 1 base, with 14 bases left between them. CDR3 sequence reads: CASRDGNGNTEAFF. The DNA of the CDR3 is TGTGCCAGCCGGGACGGCAATGGGAACACTGAAGCTTTCTTT.

The chain has TRBV7-9 and TRBJ1-3; TRBD1 aligns across 9 bases. J gave up 0 bases and V 5 bases, and 2 bases lay outside the gene matches. Germline lookup yields CDR1 SEHNR and CDR2 FQNEAQ (reference sequence). The CDR3 totals 15 residues. The CDR3 loop reads CASSRTGASGNTIYF. The CDR3 nucleotides are TGTGCCAGCAGCCGGACAGGGGCCTCTGGAAACACCATATATTTT. The full variable domain, completed using reference TRBV7-9 and TRBJ1-3, is DTGVSQNPRHKITKRGQNVTFRCDPISEHNRLYWYRQTLGQGPEFLTYFQNEAQLEKSRLLSDRFSAERPKGSFSTLEIQRTEQGDSAMYLCASSRTGASGNTIYFGEGSWLTVV.

The rearrangement joins TRBV5-6 to TRBJ2-5; TRBD2 agrees at 9 bases. Germline V CDR1 and CDR2: SGHDT, YYEEEE. This CDR3 spans 17 amino acids. V dropped 2 bases and J dropped 0; count of bases not matched to a gene: 8. CDR3 DNA sequence: TGTGCCAGCAGCTTTTGGGCTAGCGGGGATAACCAAGAGACCCAGTACTTC. Translated, it gives CASSFWASGDNQETQYF.

This chain uses TRBV2 with TRBJ2-2; D is possibly TRBD2 (5 bases). This CDR3 region has 14 residues. Trimming left V 6 bases short and J 2 bases short, with 10 bases between. Germline CDR1 is SNHLY and CDR2 is FYNNEI. The CDR3 region is CASREAENTGELFF. The CDR3 nucleotides read TGTGCCAGCAGGGAGGCAGAAAACACCGGGGAGCTGTTTTTT.

This chain joins TRBV20-1 and TRBJ1-1; D is unclear. Deletions cut 7 bases from V and 3 bases from J, with 9 bases between. There are 11 residues in the CDR3. The V gene's germline CDR1 is DFQATT and CDR2 SNEGSKA (reference sequence). The CDR3 loop reads CSVPRDTEAFF. In DNA, the CDR3 is TGCAGTGTACCGAGGGACACTGAAGCTTTCTTT.

The chain joins TRBV2 to TRBJ1-3, with unresolved D. This CDR3 spans 13 amino acids. The germline V and J ends were trimmed by 10 bases and 0 bases, with 10 bases remaining between them. The V gene's germline CDR1 is SNHLY and CDR2 FYNNEI. In nucleotides, the CDR3 is TGTGCCACCCAATCGAACTCTGGAAACACCATATATTTT. It is translated as CATQSNSGNTIYF.

Here the CDR3 DNA reads TGTGCCAGCAGCCAGGGGGAGGGGGAAGGTTTGTTGGAAAAACTGTTTTTT. This sequence encodes CASSQGEGEGLLEKLFF. The gene calls are TRBV7-8 and TRBJ1-4; TRBD1 aligns across 7 bases. J was trimmed by 8 bases and V by 5 bases; bases with no gene match: 17. CDR3 length equals 17 residues. CDR1 and CDR2 (germline): SGHVS, FQNEAQ.

The rearrangement uses TRBV4-2 and TRBJ1-5; D call uncertain. In germline, CDR1 is LGHNA, CDR2 YNFKEQ. CDR3 length equals 18 residues. V dropped 1 base and J dropped 5 bases, with 21 bases sitting between them. CDR3 DNA sequence: TGTGCCAGCAGCCAAGTTCTAGGGTTAAGGGTGTACGATCAGCCCCAGCATTTT. Its translation is CASSQVLGLRVYDQPQHF.

The chain recombines TRBV7-2 with TRBJ2-2; TRBD2 agrees at 16 bases. Germline lookup yields CDR1 SGHTA and CDR2 FQGNSA. Trimming took 4 bases from V and 5 from J; bases not matched to a gene: 7. This CDR3 region has 18 residues. The CDR3, as DNA: TGTGCCAGCAGCTCAGGGACTAGCGGGGGGGCTCGAACCGGGGAGCTGTTTTTT. Residues: CASSSGTSGGARTGELFF.

This sequence joins TRBV7-9 and TRBJ2-7; a possible D gene is TRBD1 (6 bases). V was shortened by 4 bases and J by 4 bases, with 8 bases between the two germline ends. Germline V CDR1 and CDR2: SEHNR, FQNEAQ (reference sequence). The CDR3 is 12 residues long. In nucleotides, the CDR3 is TGTGCCAGCAGCTGGGACACTTACGAGCAGTACTTC. This codes for CASSWDTYEQYF.

The chain couples TRBV27 to TRBJ1-1, with 9 positions matching TRBD1. The germline CDR1 and CDR2 sequences are MNHEY and SMNVEV (reference sequence). CDR3 length: 14 residues. The J segment lost 7 bases and the V segment lost 2 bases, leaving 5 bases of the junction unmatched. The CDR3, as DNA: TGTGCCAGCAGTTTAGGGACAGGGAGAGGTGAAGCTTTCTTT. The encoded protein is CASSLGTGRGEAFF.

This chain links TRBV5-4 with TRBJ2-1; D remains ambiguous. The ends were cut back, 0 bases at V and 5 bases at J, with 9 bases in the middle. The CDR3 contains 14 residues. Germline V CDR1 and CDR2: SGHNT, YYREEE (reference sequence). The CDR3 region is CASSLAGRDNEQFF. The CDR3, as DNA: TGTGCCAGCAGCTTGGCGGGCAGAGACAATGAGCAGTTCTTC.

The rearrangement joins TRBV6-2 or TRBV6-3 to TRBJ1-5; maybe TRBD1 (6 bases). This CDR3 is 15 amino acids long. The germline V gene encodes CDR1 MNHEY and CDR2 SVGEGT. The V end lost 5 bases, the J end lost 4 bases, and 15 bases lay between the germline ends. This CDR3 is CASSAPGEGNQPQHF. The CDR3 bases are TGTGCCAGCAGTGCCCCAGGGGAGGGTAATCAGCCCCAGCATTTT.

CDR3 sequence: CASSYSTAAWNEQFF. Written as DNA, the CDR3 is TGTGCCAGCAGTTACTCGACGGCAGCTTGGAATGAGCAGTTCTTC. The J gene is TRBJ2-1, the V gene TRBV6-6; no definite D call. The V gene's germline CDR1 is MNHNY and CDR2 SVGAGI (reference sequence). V lost 0 bases and J 7 bases, leaving 13 bases between the germline ends. The CDR3 length is 15 residues.

This sequence joins TRBV5-6 and TRBJ2-1; the D gene is possibly TRBD1 (5 bases). The germline gives CDR1 SGHDT, CDR2 YYEEEE. V shed 2 bases and J shed 8 bases, with 14 bases lying between them. The CDR3 is 14 residues long. As DNA, the CDR3 is TGTGCCAGCAGCTTTGAGGCAGGGTGGGATGAGCAGTTCTTC. It yields the protein CASSFEAGWDEQFF.

This sequence joins TRBV6-1 and TRBJ2-7, with D perhaps being TRBD1 or TRBD2 (6 bases each). V was cut by 0 bases and J by 2 bases, with 11 bases left in between. CDR1 and CDR2 from the germline V gene are MNHNS and SASEGT. This CDR3 comprises 15 residues. The CDR3 region has the DNA TGTGCCAGCAGTGAAGCGCTTGGGGGGCCCTACGAGCAGTACTTC. Translated: CASSEALGGPYEQYF.

V usage is TRBV2 and J usage is TRBJ2-4; D gene uncertain. Trimming cost V 5 bases and J 4 bases, with 18 bases left between them. This CDR3 has 16 amino acids. From germline, CDR1 is SNHLY and CDR2 FYNNEI. The DNA of the CDR3 is TGTGCCAGCAGTTATTCATTCAGGAAACCTAAAAACATTCAGTACTTC. This translates into CASSYSFRKPKNIQYF.